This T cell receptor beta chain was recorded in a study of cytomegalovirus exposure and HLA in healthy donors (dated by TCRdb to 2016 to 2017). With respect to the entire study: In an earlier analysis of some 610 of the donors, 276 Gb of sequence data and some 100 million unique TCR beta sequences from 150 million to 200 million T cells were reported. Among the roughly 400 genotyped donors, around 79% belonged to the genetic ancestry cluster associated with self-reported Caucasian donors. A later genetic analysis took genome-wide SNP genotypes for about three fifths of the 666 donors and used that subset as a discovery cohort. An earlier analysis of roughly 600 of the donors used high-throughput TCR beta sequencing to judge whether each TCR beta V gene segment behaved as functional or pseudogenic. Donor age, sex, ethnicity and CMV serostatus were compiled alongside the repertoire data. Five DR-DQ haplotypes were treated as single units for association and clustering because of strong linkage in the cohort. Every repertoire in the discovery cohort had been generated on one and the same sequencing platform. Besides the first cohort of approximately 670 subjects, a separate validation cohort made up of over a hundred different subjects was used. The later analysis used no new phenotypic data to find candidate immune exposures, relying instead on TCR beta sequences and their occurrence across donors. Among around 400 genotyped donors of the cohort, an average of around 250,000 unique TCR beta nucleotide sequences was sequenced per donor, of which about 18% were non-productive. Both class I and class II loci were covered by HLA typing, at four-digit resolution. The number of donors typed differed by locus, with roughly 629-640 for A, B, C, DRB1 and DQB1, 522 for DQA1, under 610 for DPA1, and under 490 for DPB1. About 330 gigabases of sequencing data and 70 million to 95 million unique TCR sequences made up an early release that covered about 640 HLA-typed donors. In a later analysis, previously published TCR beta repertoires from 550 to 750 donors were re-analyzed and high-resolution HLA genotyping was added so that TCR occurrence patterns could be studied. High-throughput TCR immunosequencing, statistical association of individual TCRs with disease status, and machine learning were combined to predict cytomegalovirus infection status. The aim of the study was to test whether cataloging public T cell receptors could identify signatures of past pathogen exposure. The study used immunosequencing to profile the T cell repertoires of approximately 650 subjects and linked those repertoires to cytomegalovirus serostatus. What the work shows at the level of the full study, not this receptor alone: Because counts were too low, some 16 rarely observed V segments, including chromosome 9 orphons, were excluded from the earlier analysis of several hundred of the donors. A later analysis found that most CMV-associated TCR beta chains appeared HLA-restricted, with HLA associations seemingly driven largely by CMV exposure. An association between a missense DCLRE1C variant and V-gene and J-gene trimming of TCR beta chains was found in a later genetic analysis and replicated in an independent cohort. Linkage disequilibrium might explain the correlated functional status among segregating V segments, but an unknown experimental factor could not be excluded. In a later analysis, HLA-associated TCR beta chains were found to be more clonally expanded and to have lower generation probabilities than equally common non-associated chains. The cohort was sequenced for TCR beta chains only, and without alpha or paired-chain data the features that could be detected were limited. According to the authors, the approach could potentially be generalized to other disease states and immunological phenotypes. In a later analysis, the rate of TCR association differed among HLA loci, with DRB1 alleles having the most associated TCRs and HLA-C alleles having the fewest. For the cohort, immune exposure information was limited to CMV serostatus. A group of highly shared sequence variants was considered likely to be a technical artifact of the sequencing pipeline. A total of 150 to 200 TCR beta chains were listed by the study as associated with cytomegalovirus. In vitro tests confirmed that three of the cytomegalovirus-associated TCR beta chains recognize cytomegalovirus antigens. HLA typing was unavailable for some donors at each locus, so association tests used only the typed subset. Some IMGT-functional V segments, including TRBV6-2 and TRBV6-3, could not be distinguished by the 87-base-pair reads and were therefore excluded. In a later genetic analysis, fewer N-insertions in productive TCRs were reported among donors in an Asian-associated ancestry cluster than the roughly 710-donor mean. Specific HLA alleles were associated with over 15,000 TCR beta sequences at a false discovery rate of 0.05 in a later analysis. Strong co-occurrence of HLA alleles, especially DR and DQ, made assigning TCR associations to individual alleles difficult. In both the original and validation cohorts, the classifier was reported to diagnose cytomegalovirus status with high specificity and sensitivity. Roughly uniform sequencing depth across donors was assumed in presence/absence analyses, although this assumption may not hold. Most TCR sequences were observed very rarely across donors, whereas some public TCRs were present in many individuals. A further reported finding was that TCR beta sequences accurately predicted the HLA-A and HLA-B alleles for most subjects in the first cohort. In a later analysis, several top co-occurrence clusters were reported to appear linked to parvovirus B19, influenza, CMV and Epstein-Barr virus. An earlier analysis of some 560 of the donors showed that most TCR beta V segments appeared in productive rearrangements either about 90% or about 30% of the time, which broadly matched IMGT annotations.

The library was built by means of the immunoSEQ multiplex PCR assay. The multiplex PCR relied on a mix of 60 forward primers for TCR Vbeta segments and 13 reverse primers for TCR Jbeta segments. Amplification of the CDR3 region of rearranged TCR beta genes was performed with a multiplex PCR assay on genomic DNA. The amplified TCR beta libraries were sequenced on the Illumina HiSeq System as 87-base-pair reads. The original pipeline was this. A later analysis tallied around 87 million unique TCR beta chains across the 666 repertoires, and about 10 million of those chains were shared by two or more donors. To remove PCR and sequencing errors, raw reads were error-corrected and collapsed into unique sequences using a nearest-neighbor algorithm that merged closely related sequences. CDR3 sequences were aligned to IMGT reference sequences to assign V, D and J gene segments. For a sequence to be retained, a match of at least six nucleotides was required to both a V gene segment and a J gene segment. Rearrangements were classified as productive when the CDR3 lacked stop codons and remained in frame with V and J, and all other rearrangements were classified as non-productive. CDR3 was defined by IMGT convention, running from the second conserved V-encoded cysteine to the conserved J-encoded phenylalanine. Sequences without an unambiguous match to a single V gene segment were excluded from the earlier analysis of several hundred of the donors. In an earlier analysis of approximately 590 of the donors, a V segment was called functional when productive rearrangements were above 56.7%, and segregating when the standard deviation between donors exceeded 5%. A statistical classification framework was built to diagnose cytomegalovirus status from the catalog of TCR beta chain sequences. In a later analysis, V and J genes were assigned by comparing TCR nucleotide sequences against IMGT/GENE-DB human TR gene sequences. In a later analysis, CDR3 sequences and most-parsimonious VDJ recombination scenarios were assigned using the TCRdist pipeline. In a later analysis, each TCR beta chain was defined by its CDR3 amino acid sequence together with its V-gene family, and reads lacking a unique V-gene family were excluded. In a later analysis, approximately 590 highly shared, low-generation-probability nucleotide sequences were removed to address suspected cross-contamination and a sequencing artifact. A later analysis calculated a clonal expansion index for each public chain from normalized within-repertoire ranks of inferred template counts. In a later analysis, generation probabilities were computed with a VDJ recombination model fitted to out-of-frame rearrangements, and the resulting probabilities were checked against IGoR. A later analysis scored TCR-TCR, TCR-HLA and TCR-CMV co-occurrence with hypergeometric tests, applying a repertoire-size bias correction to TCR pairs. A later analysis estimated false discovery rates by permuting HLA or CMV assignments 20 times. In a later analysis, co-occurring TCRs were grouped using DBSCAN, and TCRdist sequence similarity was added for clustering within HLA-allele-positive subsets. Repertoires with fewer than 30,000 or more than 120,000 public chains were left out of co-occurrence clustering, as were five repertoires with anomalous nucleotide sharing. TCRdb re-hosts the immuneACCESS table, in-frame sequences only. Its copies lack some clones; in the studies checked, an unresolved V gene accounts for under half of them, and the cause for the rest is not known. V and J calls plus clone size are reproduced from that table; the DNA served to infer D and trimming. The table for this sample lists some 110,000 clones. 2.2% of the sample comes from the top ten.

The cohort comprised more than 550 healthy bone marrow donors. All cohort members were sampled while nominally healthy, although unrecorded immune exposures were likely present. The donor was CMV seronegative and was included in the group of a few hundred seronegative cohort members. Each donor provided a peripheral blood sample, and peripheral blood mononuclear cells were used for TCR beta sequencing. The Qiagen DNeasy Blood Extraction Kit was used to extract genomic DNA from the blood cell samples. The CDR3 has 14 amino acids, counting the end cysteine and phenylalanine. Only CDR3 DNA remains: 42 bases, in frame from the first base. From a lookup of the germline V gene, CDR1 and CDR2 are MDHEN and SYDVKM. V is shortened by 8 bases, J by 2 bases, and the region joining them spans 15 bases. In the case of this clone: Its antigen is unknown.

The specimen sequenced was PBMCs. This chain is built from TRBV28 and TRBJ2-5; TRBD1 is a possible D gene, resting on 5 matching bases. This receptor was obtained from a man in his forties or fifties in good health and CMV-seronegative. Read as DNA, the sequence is TGTGCCAGCGCGCTGGACAAGGCTCAAGAGACCCAGTACTTC. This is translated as CASALDKAQETQYF.